This T cell receptor beta chain was obtained from a study of blood T cell repertoires in COVID-19. Study context: COVID-19 samples collected from the United States, Italy and Spain covered acute and convalescent phases. Sources were T cells, B-cell-depleted T cells, or PBMCs; the material itself was cDNA or gDNA.

With V trimmed by 7 bases and J by 0 bases, 7 bases remained unmatched. CDR3 size: 17 residues. Looked up from germline, CDR1 is ENHRY and CDR2 is SYGVKD. Methods used by the authors: Using reference gene primer amplification, nucleated cell counts were estimated. Assay: immunoSEQ multiplex PCR; the TCRdb copy retains only in-frame clones and omits some. The V and J calls and clone size are taken from that table; D and trimming were inferred from the DNA. The sample holds 100,000 to 150,000 clones; 88% are singletons and the top ten take approximately 1.4%. The clonotype was recovered from a human donor in a cohort sampled during active COVID-19. The specimen sequenced was peripheral blood. The rearrangement joins TRBV10-3 to TRBJ2-1, with TRBD2 identical over 12 bases. The CDR3 here is CAIKPLAGGSSYNEQFF. The CDR3 DNA is TGTGCCATCAAGCCTCTAGCGGGAGGGAGCTCCTACAATGAGCAGTTCTTC.